This entry lists 22 T cell receptor beta chains sequenced from one sample in a study of blood T cell repertoires in COVID-19. The protocol was immunoSEQ multiplex PCR, while the TCRdb copy is restricted to in-frame clones and leaves out a portion. The sample records 200,000 to 300,000 clones, approximately 80% being singletons. Material: peripheral blood. These receptor sequences come from a man aged 35 to 55 who had recovered from COVID-19.

This chain links TRBV6-5 with TRBJ1-1, with 10 bases fitting TRBD1. This CDR3 spans 14 amino acids. The germline gives CDR1 MNHEY, CDR2 SVGAGI. The ends lost 1 base at V and 7 bases at J; junction bases unmatched: 3. The CDR3 region has the DNA TGTGCCAGCAGTTACTTCGGACAGGGGGATGAAGCTTTCTTT. The encoded protein is CASSYFGQGDEAFF.

This clone has only one observation. The V gene is TRBV27, the J gene TRBJ2-7; D is ambiguous. Looked up from germline, CDR1 is MNHEY and CDR2 is SMNVEV (reference sequence). With 0 bases removed from V and 4 bases from J, the gap between germline ends came to 16 bases. The length of the CDR3 is 16 residues. The CDR3 DNA reads TGTGCCAGCAGTTTATCGCTAAGACACGCCCCTTACGAGCAGTACTTC. This gives the protein CASSLSLRHAPYEQYF.

The table lists this clone with a count of one. The V and J genes are TRBV27 and TRBJ2-3; D possibly corresponds to TRBD1 (6 bases). CDR1 is MNHEY, CDR2 SMNVEV, per germline (reference sequence). Trimming pared 6 bases from V and 4 bases from J, leaving 20 bases between. The CDR3 runs 16 residues. CDR3 DNA: TGTGCCAGCAGCCCGGCTCCAGGGGAGTGGTCAGATACGCAGTATTTT. Translated: CASSPAPGEWSDTQYF.

The V and J genes are TRBV30 and TRBJ2-1; the match to TRBD2 covers 12 bases. The CDR3 has 13 residues. Looked up from germline, CDR1 is GTSNPN and CDR2 is SVGIG (reference sequence). V shed 7 bases and J 14 bases; nucleotides not matched to a gene: 12. The DNA of the CDR3 is TGTGCCTCCTCTCTAGCGGGAGGGCCCTGGGAGTTCTTC. Translated, it gives CASSLAGGPWEFF.

The V and J genes are TRBV14 and TRBJ1-4; a weak D match, TRBD1 (6 bases). Germline V CDR1 and CDR2: SGHDN, FVKESK. This CDR3 has 17 residues. Trimming removed 0 bases at V and 5 bases at J, with 16 bases between. This chain's CDR3 is CASSQDSVGGSNEKLFF. The DNA for the CDR3 is TGTGCCAGCAGCCAAGATTCGGTTGGGGGCTCGAATGAAAAACTGTTTTTT.

The rearrangement links TRBV27 to TRBJ1-4; the match to TRBD1 covers 7 bases. V gave up 5 bases and J gave up 4 bases; unmatched junction bases: 7. CDR1 is MNHEY, CDR2 SMNVEV, per germline (reference sequence). The CDR3 covers 15 residues. The CDR3 nucleotides are TGTGCCAGCAGTACGACAGGGCCCCTTAATGAAAAACTGTTTTTT. It is translated as CASSTTGPLNEKLFF.

The rearrangement uses TRBV2 and TRBJ2-2, with 7 bases fitting TRBD2. The CDR3 is 19 amino acids. J gave up 0 bases and V 6 bases, and 16 bases lay outside the gene matches. Germline CDR1 is SNHLY and CDR2 is FYNNEI. DNA for the CDR3: TGTGCCAGCAGGGCCCGGCGGCTAGCGGTATCCCCGAACACCGGGGAGCTGTTTTTT. It encodes CASRARRLAVSPNTGELFF.

The genes are TRBV7-9 and TRBJ2-7; perhaps TRBD1 as D (6 bases). V shed 1 base and J shed 5 bases, with 12 bases lying between them. The germline V gene encodes CDR1 SEHNR and CDR2 FQNEAQ (reference sequence). The CDR3 has 14 amino acids. As DNA, the CDR3 is TGTGCCAGCAGCTTAGAGGGGGTAGTGCACGAGCAGTACTTC. It is translated as CASSLEGVVHEQYF.

A word on this clone: This same CDR3 is encoded by further DNA sequences in the sample. The V and J genes are TRBV6-2 or TRBV6-3 and TRBJ2-1; D is undetermined. The V end lost 3 bases, the J end lost 2 bases, and 5 bases lay between the germline ends. This CDR3 spans 13 amino acids. Germline CDR1 MNHEY, CDR2 SVGEGT. The chain's CDR3 is CASSYQAYNEQFF. The CDR3 DNA follows: TGTGCCAGCAGTTATCAGGCCTACAATGAGCAGTTCTTC.

The rearrangement joins TRBV10-3 to TRBJ2-3, with 9 bases that match TRBD1. CDR3 length equals 16 residues. V was clipped by 6 bases and J by 4 bases; unmatched bases: 11. CDR1 ENHRY and CDR2 SYGVKD come from the germline V gene. CDR3 amino acids: CAISPRGTGSSDTQYF. CDR3 sequence (DNA): TGTGCCATCAGCCCCCGAGGGACAGGGAGTTCAGATACGCAGTATTTT.

The chain links TRBV12-3 or TRBV12-4 to TRBJ2-7, with TRBD1 as a possible D gene (5 bases). This CDR3 spans 12 amino acids. The germline V and J ends were trimmed by 5 bases and 1 base, with 6 bases remaining between them. CDR3 nucleotide sequence: TGTGCCAGCAGTCAGGGTTCCTACGAGCAGTACTTC. Residues: CASSQGSYEQYF.

The J gene is TRBJ2-7, the V gene TRBV29-1; TRBD1 might be the D (6 bases). Looked up from germline, CDR1 is SQVTM and CDR2 is ANQGSEA. The V end lost 0 bases, the J end lost 3 bases, and 15 bases lay between the germline ends. The CDR3 is 15 amino acids. The CDR3 DNA reads TGCAGCGTTGAAGATTCGCAGGGGAACTACTACGAGCAGTACTTC. Amino acids: CSVEDSQGNYYEQYF.

The rearrangement joins TRBV7-2 to TRBJ2-7, with a weak D call TRBD2 (5 bases). Germline assignment: CDR1 SGHTA and CDR2 FQGNSA. CDR3 length: 16 residues. V shed 0 bases and J shed 7 bases, with 19 bases lying between them. The CDR3 loop is CASSLASPGTPGEQYF. The CDR3 DNA sequence: TGTGCCAGCAGCTTAGCCTCACCGGGAACACCTGGGGAGCAGTACTTC.

For the CDR3, the DNA is TGTGCTAGTGGTTCAACAGTGGGCCAATCGGTCTACACCTTC. Translating it yields CASGSTVGQSVYTF. The chain uses TRBV12-5 and TRBJ1-2; D not resolved. CDR3 length: 14 residues. V lost 4 bases and J lost 10, with 19 bases in between. Germline-derived CDR1 and CDR2 are LGHNT and FRNRAP.

The gene calls are TRBV2 and TRBJ2-2; D possibly corresponds to TRBD2 (5 bases). CDR3 length equals 14 residues. Trimming took 8 bases from V and 2 from J, leaving 12 bases between them. The germline V gene has CDR1 SNHLY and CDR2 FYNNEI. The CDR3 spells CASRGRFNTGELFF. The DNA of the CDR3 is TGTGCCAGCCGAGGGCGATTTAACACCGGGGAGCTGTTTTTT. The variable domain in full, completed from reference TRBV2 and TRBJ2-2, reads EPEVTQTPSHQVTQMGQEVILRCVPISNHLYFYWYRQILGQKVEFLVSFYNNEISEKSEIFDDQFSVERPDGSNFTLKIRSTKLEDSAMYFCASRGRFNTGELFFGEGSRLTVL.

This clone was counted between two and nine times. The V and J genes are TRBV12-3 or TRBV12-4 and TRBJ1-1, with 8 nucleotides matching TRBD1. After removal of 6 bases from V and 10 bases from J, the junction contained 7 bases not matched to a gene. There are 12 residues in the CDR3. The CDR3 region has the DNA TGTGCCAGCAGCCTCGGACAGGGAAGAGCTTTCTTT. This encodes CASSLGQGRAFF.

J is TRBJ1-2 and V is TRBV7-8, with TRBD1 identical over 8 bases. The V gene end was trimmed by 1 base and the J gene end by 6 bases; junction bases not matched to a gene: 1. The CDR3 consists of 13 residues. Germline CDR1 SGHVS, CDR2 FQNEAQ. The CDR3 region is CASSLGQGNGYTF. The CDR3 DNA sequence: TGTGCCAGCAGCTTAGGACAGGGGAATGGCTACACCTTC.

The V and J genes are TRBV6-6 and TRBJ2-5; perhaps TRBD1 as D (6 bases). This CDR3 region has 14 residues. The V end lost 2 bases, the J end lost 5 bases, and 12 bases lay between the germline ends. CDR1 and CDR2 from the germline V gene are MNHNY and SVGAGI (reference sequence). The CDR3: CASSYDRFKETQYF. As DNA, the CDR3 is TGTGCCAGCAGTTACGACAGGTTTAAGGAGACCCAGTACTTC.

The gene calls are TRBV19 and TRBJ2-1, with 10 bases matching TRBD2. Germline V gives CDR1 LNHDA, CDR2 SQIVND (reference sequence). The CDR3 contains 18 residues. V trimming: 6 bases; J trimming: 4 bases; junction bases outside the gene matches: 15. For the CDR3, the DNA is TGTGCCAGTAGCCCATCTAGCGGGAGCACGAAATTATACAATGAGCAGTTCTTC. Protein: CASSPSSGSTKLYNEQFF.

The V and J genes are TRBV27 and TRBJ1-4, with D tentatively TRBD1 (6 bases). Germline V gene sequence: CDR1 MNHEY, CDR2 SMNVEV (reference sequence). This CDR3 is 13 amino acids long. With 5 bases removed from V and 9 bases from J, the gap between germline ends came to 13 bases. CDR3 bases: TGTGCCAGCAGTCTACGACAGGCCCAAAAACTGTTTTTT. Amino acid sequence: CASSLRQAQKLFF.

This chain joins TRBV10-2 and TRBJ2-2, with 14 bases fitting TRBD2. V dropped 10 bases and J dropped 4; count of bases not matched to a gene: 8. Per the germline V gene, CDR1 is WSHSY and CDR2 is SAAADI. CDR3 length: 16 residues. The CDR3 region has the DNA TGCGCCACCTTGGGACTAGCGGGAGTTCGCACCGGGGAGCTGTTTTTT. Translation: CATLGLAGVRTGELFF.

This clone was seen once. The chain uses TRBV6-5 and TRBJ2-7; D possibly corresponds to TRBD1 (6 bases). Germline V gives CDR1 MNHEY, CDR2 SVGAGI. V was pared by 9 bases and J by 0 bases, with 18 bases between. The CDR3 consists of 15 residues. In DNA, the CDR3 is TGTGCCAGTAACCCCGGGACAAGCAGCTCCTACGAGCAGTACTTC. It codes for CASNPGTSSSYEQYF.